The clone carrying this T cell receptor beta chain was seen once. Its antigen remains unidentified. The V gene's germline CDR1 is MNHEY and CDR2 SMNVEV (reference sequence). V shed 2 bases, J shed 3 bases, and the junction held 16 bases outside the gene matches. This CDR3 region has 21 residues. This entry belongs to a study of cytomegalovirus exposure and HLA in healthy donors. General study points: The likely explanation for a cluster of highly shared sequence variants was sequencing artifact. The authors later found TCR association rates varying by HLA locus, with DRB1 most and HLA-C fewest. Earlier analysis looked at TCR beta V segments, and most were productive about 87% or about 30% of the time.

It was with 60 Vbeta and 13 Jbeta primers that the PCR ran. Method: immunoSEQ multiplex PCR; TCRdb's copy keeps in-frame clones and lacks some. The sample shows approximately 150,000 clones, about four fifths of them seen only once. Input material: PBMCs. This sequence was found in a young man in good health and CMV-seronegative. This chain joins TRBV27 and TRBJ2-1; 13 nucleotides line up with TRBD2. The CDR3 region has the DNA TGTGCCAGCAGTTTACCCCTCCGGACTAGCGGGAGCGCTGGTCGCTACAATGAGCAGTTCTTC. Translated, it gives CASSLPLRTSGSAGRYNEQFF.